This passage covers 5 T cell receptor beta chains from one sample sequenced in a study of OX40 agonist ivuxolimab in advanced cancers. Generated by immunoSEQ multiplex PCR, the TCRdb table keeps only in-frame clones and is missing some. The sample holds 77,000 or so clones, approximately 89% seen once. This material consisted of CD4+ or CD8+ T cells sorted from blood, taken in a trial of the OX40 agonist ivuxolimab. Source of these receptors: an adult with an advanced solid tumor such as melanoma, head and neck, liver or kidney cancer.

This chain links TRBV2 with TRBJ2-5; TRBD2 aligns across 9 bases. After removal of 6 bases from V and 4 bases from J, the junction contained 12 bases not matched to a gene. The CDR3 consists of 16 residues. The V gene's germline CDR1 is SNHLY and CDR2 FYNNEI. The CDR3 DNA follows: TGTGCCAGCAGCGCGGGAGGGTTAGGTCATGGAGAGACCCAGTACTTC. This codes for CASSAGGLGHGETQYF. The full variable domain, in which reference TRBV2 and TRBJ2-5 provide the parts outside the CDR3, is EPEVTQTPSHQVTQMGQEVILRCVPISNHLYFYWYRQILGQKVEFLVSFYNNEISEKSEIFDDQFSVERPDGSNFTLKIRSTKLEDSAMYFCASSAGGLGHGETQYFGPGTRLLVL.

Points on this clone: Other DNA sequences in this specimen translate into the identical CDR3. The chain couples TRBV18 to TRBJ1-2, with 7 bases matching TRBD1. The V gene's germline CDR1 is KGHSH and CDR2 LQKENI. This CDR3 spans 12 amino acids. Trimming removed 2 bases from V and 7 bases from J; junction bases left unmatched: 1. The CDR3 coding sequence is TGTGCCAGCTCACCAGCAGGGGGTGGCTACACCTTC. Residues: CASSPAGGGYTF.

The genes are TRBV19 and TRBJ2-7, with D possibly being TRBD1 (5 bases). Per the germline V gene, CDR1 is LNHDA and CDR2 is SQIVND (reference sequence). The CDR3 has 17 residues. V lost 7 bases to trimming and J lost 4 bases, with 26 bases between them. CDR3 in amino acids: CASTESRTRVGGYEQYF. CDR3 coding DNA: TGTGCCAGTACCGAAAGCAGAACCAGGGTTGGCGGTTACGAGCAGTACTTC. Based on the CDR3 plus reference TRBV19 and TRBJ2-7, the full variable domain is DGGITQSPKYLFRKEGQNVTLSCEQNLNHDAMYWYRQDPGQGLRLIYYSQIVNDFQKGDIAEGYSVSREKKESFPLTVTSAQKNPTAFYLCASTESRTRVGGYEQYFGPGTRLTVT.

The rearrangement links TRBV6-6 to TRBJ1-5; 7 bases map to TRBD1. The CDR3 has 15 amino acids. CDR1 and CDR2 (germline): MNHNY, SVGAGI (reference sequence). J gave up 6 bases and V 6 bases, and 11 bases lay outside the gene matches. In DNA form, the CDR3 reads TGTGCCAGCAGCCGCGGACAGGCCGGGGGTCAGCCCCAGCATTTT. Amino acids: CASSRGQAGGQPQHF.

This clone was seen just once. The rearrangement uses TRBV30 and TRBJ2-1; no reliable D call. Per the germline V gene, CDR1 is GTSNPN and CDR2 is SVGIG (reference sequence). There are 15 residues in the CDR3. V was trimmed by 3 bases and J by 9 bases, leaving 21 bases between them. The CDR3 sequence: CAWSVDPGLRVEQFF. The CDR3 nucleotides are TGTGCCTGGAGCGTCGATCCCGGGCTACGGGTTGAGCAGTTCTTC.